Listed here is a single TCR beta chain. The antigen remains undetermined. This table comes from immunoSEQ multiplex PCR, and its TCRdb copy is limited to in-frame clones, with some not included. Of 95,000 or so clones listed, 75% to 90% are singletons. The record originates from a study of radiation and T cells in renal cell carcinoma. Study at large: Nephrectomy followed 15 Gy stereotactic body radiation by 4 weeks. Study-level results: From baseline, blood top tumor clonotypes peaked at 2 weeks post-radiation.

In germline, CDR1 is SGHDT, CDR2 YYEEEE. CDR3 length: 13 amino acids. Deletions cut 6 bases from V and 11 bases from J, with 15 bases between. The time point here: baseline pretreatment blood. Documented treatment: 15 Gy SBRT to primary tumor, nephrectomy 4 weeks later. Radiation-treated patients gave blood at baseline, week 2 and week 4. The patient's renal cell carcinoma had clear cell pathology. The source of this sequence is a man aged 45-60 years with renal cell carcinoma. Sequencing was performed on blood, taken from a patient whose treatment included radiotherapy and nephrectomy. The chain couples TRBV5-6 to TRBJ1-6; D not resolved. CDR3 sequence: CASTFQFQPPLHF. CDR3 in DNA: TGTGCCAGCACCTTTCAATTTCAGCCACCCCTCCACTTT.